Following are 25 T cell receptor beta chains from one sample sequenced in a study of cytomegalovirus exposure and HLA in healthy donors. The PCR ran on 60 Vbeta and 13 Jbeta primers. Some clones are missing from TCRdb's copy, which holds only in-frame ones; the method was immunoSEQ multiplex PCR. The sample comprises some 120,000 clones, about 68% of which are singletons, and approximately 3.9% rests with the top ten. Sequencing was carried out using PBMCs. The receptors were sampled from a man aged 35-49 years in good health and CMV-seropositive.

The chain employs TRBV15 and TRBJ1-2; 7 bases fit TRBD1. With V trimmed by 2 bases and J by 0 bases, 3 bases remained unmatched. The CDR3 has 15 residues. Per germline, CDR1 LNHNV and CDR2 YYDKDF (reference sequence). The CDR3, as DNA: TGTGCCACCAGCAGACCTCAGGGGGCTAACTATGGCTACACCTTC. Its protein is CATSRPQGANYGYTF.

CDR3 protein: CASGLGQERGVSDTQYF. The CDR3 region has the DNA TGTGCTAGTGGTTTGGGCCAGGAGCGGGGGGTTTCAGATACGCAGTATTTT. V gene TRBV12-5 combines with J gene TRBJ2-3, with 9 bases aligning to TRBD2. This CDR3 comprises 17 residues. The V and J ends lost 1 base and 4 bases, in that order; junction bases with no gene match: 9. Germline CDR1 and CDR2: LGHNT and FRNRAP.

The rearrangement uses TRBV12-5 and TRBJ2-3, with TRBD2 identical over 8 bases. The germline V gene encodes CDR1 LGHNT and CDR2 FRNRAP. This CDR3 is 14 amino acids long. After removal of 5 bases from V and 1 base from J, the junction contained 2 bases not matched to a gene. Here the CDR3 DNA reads TGTGCTAGTGGTCCAGCGGGAGGCACAGATACGCAGTATTTT. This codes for CASGPAGGTDTQYF. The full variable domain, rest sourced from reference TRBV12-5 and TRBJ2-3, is DARVTQTPRHKVTEMGQEVTMRCQPILGHNTVFWYRQTMMQGLELLAYFRNRAPLDDSGMPKDRFSAEMPDATLATLKIQPSEPRDSAVYFCASGPAGGTDTQYFGPGTRLTVL.

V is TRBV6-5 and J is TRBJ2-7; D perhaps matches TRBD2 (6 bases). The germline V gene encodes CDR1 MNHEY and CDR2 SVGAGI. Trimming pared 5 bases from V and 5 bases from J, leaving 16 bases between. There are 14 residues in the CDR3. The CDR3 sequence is CASSQLKTRNEQYF. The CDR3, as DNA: TGTGCCAGCAGTCAGTTAAAGACTAGAAACGAGCAGTACTTC.

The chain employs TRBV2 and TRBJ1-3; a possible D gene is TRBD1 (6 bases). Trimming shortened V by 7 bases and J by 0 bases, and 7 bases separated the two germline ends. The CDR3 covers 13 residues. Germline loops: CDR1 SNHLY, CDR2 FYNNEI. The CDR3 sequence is CASKGDSGNTIYF. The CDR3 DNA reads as TGTGCCAGCAAGGGGGACTCTGGAAACACCATATATTTT.

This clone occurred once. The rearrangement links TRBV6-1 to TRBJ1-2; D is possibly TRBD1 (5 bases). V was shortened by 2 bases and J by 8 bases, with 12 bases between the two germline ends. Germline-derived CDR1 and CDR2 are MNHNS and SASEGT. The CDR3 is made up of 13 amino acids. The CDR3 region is CASSETGGVGYTF. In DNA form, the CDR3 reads TGTGCCAGCAGTGAAACGGGGGGAGTGGGCTACACCTTC.

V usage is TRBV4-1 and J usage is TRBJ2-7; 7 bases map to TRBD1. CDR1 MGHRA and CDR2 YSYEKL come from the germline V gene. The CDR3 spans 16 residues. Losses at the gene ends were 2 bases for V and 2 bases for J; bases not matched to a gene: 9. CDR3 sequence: CASSQYPGTVPYEQYF. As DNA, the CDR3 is TGCGCCAGCAGCCAATATCCCGGGACAGTGCCCTACGAGCAGTACTTC.

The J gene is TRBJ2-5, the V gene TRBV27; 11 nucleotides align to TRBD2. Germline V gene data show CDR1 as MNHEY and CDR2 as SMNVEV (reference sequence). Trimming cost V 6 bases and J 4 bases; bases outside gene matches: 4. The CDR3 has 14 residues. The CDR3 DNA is TGTGCCAGCAGCCCCCTAGCGGGAGGAGAGACCCAGTACTTC. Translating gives CASSPLAGGETQYF.

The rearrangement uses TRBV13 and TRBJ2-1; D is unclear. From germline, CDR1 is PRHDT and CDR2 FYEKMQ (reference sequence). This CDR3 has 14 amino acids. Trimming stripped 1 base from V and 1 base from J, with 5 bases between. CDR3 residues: CASSLVRSYNEQFF. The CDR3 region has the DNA TGTGCCAGCAGCTTAGTCCGGTCCTACAATGAGCAGTTCTTC.

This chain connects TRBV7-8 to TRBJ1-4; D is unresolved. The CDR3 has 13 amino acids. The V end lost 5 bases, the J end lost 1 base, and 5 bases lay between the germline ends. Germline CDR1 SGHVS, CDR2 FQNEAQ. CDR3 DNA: TGTGCCAGCAGCGGAGGAACTAATGAAAAACTGTTTTTT. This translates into CASSGGTNEKLFF.

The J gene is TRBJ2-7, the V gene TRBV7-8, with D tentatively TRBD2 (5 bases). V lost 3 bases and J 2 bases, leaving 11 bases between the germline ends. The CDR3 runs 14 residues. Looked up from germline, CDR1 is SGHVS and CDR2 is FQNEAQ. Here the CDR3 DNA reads TGTGCCAGCAGCTTTGAGGCGGGCCCCTACGAGCAGTACTTC. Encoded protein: CASSFEAGPYEQYF.

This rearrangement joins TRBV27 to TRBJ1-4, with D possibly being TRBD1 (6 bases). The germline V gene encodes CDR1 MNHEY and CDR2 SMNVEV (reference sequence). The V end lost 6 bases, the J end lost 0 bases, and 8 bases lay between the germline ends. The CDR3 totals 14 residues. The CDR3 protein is CASRPGATNEKLFF. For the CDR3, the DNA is TGTGCCAGCAGACCAGGGGCAACTAATGAAAAACTGTTTTTT.

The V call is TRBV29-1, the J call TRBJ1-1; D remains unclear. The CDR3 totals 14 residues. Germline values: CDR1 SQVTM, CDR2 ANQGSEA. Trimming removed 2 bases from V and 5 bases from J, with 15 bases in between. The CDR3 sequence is CSVEQAPPDTEAFF. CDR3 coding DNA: TGCAGCGTTGAACAGGCCCCTCCGGATACTGAAGCTTTCTTT.

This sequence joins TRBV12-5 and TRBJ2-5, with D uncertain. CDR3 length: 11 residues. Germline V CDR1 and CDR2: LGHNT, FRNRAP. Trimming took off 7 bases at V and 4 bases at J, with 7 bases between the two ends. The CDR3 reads CASALVETQYF. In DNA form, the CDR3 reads TGTGCTAGTGCCCTCGTAGAGACCCAGTACTTC.

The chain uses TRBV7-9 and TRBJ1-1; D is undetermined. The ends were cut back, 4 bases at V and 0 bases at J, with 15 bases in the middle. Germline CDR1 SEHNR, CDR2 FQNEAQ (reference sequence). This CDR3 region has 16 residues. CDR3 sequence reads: CASSSGPDGVNTEAFF. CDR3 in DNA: TGTGCCAGCAGCTCCGGCCCCGACGGAGTGAACACTGAAGCTTTCTTT.

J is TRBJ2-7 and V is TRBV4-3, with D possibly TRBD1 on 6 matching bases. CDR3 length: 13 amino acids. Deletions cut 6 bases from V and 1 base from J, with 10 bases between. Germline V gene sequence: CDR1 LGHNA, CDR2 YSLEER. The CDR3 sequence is CASSHRVSYEQYF. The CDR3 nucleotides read TGCGCCAGCAGTCACAGGGTGTCCTACGAGCAGTACTTC.

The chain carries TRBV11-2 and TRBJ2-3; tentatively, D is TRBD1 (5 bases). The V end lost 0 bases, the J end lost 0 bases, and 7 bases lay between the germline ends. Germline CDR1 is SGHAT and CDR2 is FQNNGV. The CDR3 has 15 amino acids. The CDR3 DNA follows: TGTGCCAGCAGCTTAGAAGGGGTCAGCACAGATACGCAGTATTTT. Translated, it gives CASSLEGVSTDTQYF.

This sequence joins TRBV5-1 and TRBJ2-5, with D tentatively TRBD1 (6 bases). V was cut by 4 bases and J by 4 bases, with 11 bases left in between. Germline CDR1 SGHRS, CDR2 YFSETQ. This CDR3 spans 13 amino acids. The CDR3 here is CASSLDRRETQYF. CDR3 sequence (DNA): TGCGCCAGCAGCCTTGACAGGCGAGAGACCCAGTACTTC. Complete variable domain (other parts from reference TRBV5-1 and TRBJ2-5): KAGVTQTPRYLIKTRGQQVTLSCSPISGHRSVSWYQQTPGQGLQFLFEYFSETQRNKGNFPGRFSGRQFSNSRSEMNVSTLELGDSALYLCASSLDRRETQYFGPGTRLLVL.

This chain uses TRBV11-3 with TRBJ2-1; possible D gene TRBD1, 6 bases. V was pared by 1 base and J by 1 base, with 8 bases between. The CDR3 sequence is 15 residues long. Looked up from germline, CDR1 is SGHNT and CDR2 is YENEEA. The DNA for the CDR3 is TGTGCCAGCAGCTTAGTCGGGACATCCTACAATGAGCAGTTCTTC. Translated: CASSLVGTSYNEQFF.

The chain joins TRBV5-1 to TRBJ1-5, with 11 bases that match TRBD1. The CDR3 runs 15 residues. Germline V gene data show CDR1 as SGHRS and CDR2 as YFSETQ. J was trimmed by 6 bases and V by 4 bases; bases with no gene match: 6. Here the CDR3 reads CASSVGTGGGQPQHF. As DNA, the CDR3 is TGCGCCAGCAGCGTCGGGACAGGGGGGGGTCAGCCCCAGCATTTT.

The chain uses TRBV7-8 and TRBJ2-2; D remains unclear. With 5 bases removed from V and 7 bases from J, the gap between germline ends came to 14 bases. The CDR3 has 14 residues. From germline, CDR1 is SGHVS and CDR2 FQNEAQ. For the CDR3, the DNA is TGTGCCAGCAGCGCTAGAATGATTCGCGGGGAGCTGTTTTTT. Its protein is CASSARMIRGELFF.

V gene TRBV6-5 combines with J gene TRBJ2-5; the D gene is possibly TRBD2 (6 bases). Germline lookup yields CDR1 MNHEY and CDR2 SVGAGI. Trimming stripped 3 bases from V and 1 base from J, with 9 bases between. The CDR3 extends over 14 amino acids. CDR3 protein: CASSYNGGQETQYF. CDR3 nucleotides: TGTGCCAGCAGTTATAACGGGGGCCAAGAGACCCAGTACTTC.

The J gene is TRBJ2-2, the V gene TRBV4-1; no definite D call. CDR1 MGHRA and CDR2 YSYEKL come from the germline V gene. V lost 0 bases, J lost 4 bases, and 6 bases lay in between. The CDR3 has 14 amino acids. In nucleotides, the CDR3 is TGCGCCAGCAGCCAAGATAGTCGCACCGGGGAGCTGTTTTTT. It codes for CASSQDSRTGELFF.

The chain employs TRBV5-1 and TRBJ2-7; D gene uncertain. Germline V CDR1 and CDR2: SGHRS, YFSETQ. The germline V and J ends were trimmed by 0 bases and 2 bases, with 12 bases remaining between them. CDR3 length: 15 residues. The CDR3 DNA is TGCGCCAGCAGCTTGGTCCTAGAACGTACCTACGAGCAGTACTTC. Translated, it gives CASSLVLERTYEQYF.

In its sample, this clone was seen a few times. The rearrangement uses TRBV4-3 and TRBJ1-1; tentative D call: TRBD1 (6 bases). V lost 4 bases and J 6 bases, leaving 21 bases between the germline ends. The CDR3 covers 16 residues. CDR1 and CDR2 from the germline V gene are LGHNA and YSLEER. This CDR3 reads CASSRAGGVEFPEAFF. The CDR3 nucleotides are TGCGCCAGCAGCCGGGCGGGGGGCGTAGAGTTTCCTGAAGCTTTCTTT.